These 25 T cell receptor beta chains came from one sample sequenced in a study of human T cells and chemical hapten exposure (dated by TCRdb to about 2021). The protocol used for the library was RACE. For sequencing, a NextSeq 500 was employed. TCRdb applied fastp at Q25 and MiXCR to the public reads, then kept only in-frame beta chains. Duplicate CDR3 protein sequences are folded into a single record with the most common DNA and genes. The sample includes more than 150,000 distinct CDR3 sequences, with around a quarter observed a single time. The ten largest clonotypes hold 2% to 2.5% of the sample. The sample's time point label is to be understood as: patch test 3, about 24 weeks after DPC sensitization. The sample's treatment or condition label is to be understood as: therapeutic diphenylcyclopropenone sensitization with weekly scalp DPC. This material consisted of whole blood, taken in connection with sensitization to the hapten diphenylcyclopropenone (DPC). The receptors were gathered from a woman between 40 and 55 years old with alopecia areata. Some clones in this sample may be carry-over from other donors' samples.

There are many counts of this clonotype. This chain uses TRBV5-1 with TRBJ2-7, with TRBD1 as a possible D gene (5 bases). This CDR3 comprises 12 residues. The V end lost 0 bases, the J end lost 5 bases, and 6 bases lay between the germline ends. CDR1 is SGHRS, CDR2 YFSETQ, per germline. The CDR3, as DNA: TGCGCCAGCAGCTTGGAAGGGGACGAGCAGTACTTC. Protein product: CASSLEGDEQYF.

This clonotype has ten or more counts. The chain is built from TRBV4-3 and TRBJ2-7; TRBD2 agrees at 7 bases. The V segment lost 0 bases and the J segment 6 bases; nucleotides outside the gene matches: 8. The CDR3 totals 15 residues. Germline assignment: CDR1 LGHNA and CDR2 YSLEER. The CDR3 spells CASSQDFQGGSEQYF. DNA of the CDR3: TGCGCCAGCAGCCAAGATTTTCAGGGAGGGAGCGAGCAGTACTTC.

This clonotype showed up just a few times. The chain links TRBV20-1 to TRBJ2-1; 9 bases match TRBD1. Looked up from germline, CDR1 is DFQATT and CDR2 is SNEGSKA (reference sequence). The junction had 5 bases not matched to a gene; V was cut back by 6 bases and J by 2 bases. The CDR3 totals 14 residues. The CDR3 protein is CSATGQGPYNEQFF. The CDR3 DNA sequence: TGCAGTGCAACGGGACAGGGTCCCTACAATGAGCAGTTCTTC.

This clonotype was detected a few times. CDR3 sequence (DNA): TGTGCCAGCAGCCATTTAGGGGGGCTAGAGACCCAGTACTTC. It specifies CASSHLGGLETQYF. The chain uses TRBV11-2 and TRBJ2-5; D may match TRBD1 or TRBD2 (6 bases each). Germline CDR1 and CDR2: SGHAT and FQNNGV. The CDR3 covers 14 residues. The V end lost 5 bases, the J end lost 4 bases, and 14 bases lay between the germline ends. Looking up the rest from reference TRBV11-2 and TRBJ2-5 gives the full variable domain: EAGVAQSPRYKIIEKRQSVAFWCNPISGHATLYWYQQILGQGPKLLIQFQNNGVVDDSQLPKDRFSAERLKGVDSTLKIQPAKLEDSAVYLCASSHLGGLETQYFGPGTRLLVL.

This chain connects TRBV5-1 to TRBJ2-7; possibly TRBD2 for D (5 bases). Germline values: CDR1 SGHRS, CDR2 YFSETQ. This CDR3 region has 14 residues. Trimming took 4 bases from V and 0 from J, leaving 11 bases between them. The CDR3 sequence: CASSPGESSYEQYF. The CDR3 DNA follows: TGCGCCAGCAGCCCCGGGGAAAGCTCCTACGAGCAGTACTTC.

This clonotype was observed once. The chain is built from TRBV4-1 and TRBJ2-2; 8 positions agree with TRBD1. Looked up from germline, CDR1 is MGHRA and CDR2 is YSYEKL. There are 16 residues in the CDR3. The V and J ends lost 1 base and 3 bases, in that order; junction bases with no gene match: 4. In nucleotides, the CDR3 is TGCGCCAGCAGCCAAGGCAGGGGGCCGGACACCGGGGAGCTGTTTTTT. Its protein product is CASSQGRGPDTGELFF.

The chain recombines TRBV9 with TRBJ2-7; D call uncertain. Per germline, CDR1 SGDLS and CDR2 YYNGEE. This CDR3 comprises 12 residues. Trimming removed 3 bases at V and 3 bases at J, with 7 bases between. CDR3 DNA sequence: TGTGCCAGCAGCGCCGAAGGCTACGAGCAGTACTTC. This encodes CASSAEGYEQYF. Full variable domain (outside the CDR3, taken from reference TRBV9 and TRBJ2-7): DSGVTQTPKHLITATGQRVTLRCSPRSGDLSVYWYQQSLDQGLQFLIQYYNGEERAKGNILERFSAQQFPDLHSELNLSSLELGDSALYFCASSAEGYEQYFGPGTRLTVT.

The V gene is TRBV29-1, the J gene TRBJ2-7; 7 bases map to TRBD1. The CDR3 has 13 amino acids. CDR1 and CDR2 (germline): SQVTM, ANQGSEA. V shed 2 bases and J 2 bases; nucleotides not matched to a gene: 3. CDR3 nucleotides: TGCAGCGTTGAATTGGACAGGACCTACGAGCAGTACTTC. It encodes CSVELDRTYEQYF.

The chain joins TRBV19 to TRBJ2-3, with 8 bases fitting TRBD2. V trimming: 6 bases; J trimming: 4 bases; junction bases outside the gene matches: 0. From germline, CDR1 is LNHDA and CDR2 SQIVND (reference sequence). The CDR3 runs to 12 residues. The CDR3 DNA is TGTGCCAGTAGCGGGAGGGCAGATACGCAGTATTTT. This codes for CASSGRADTQYF.

This rearrangement joins TRBV5-1 to TRBJ2-2, with a possible D match to TRBD1 (6 bases). Germline V gives CDR1 SGHRS, CDR2 YFSETQ. Trimming left V 2 bases short and J 6 bases short, with 11 bases between. The length of the CDR3 is 14 residues. For the CDR3, the DNA is TGCGCCAGCAGCTTTCCAGGGGTAGCCGGGGAGCTGTTTTTT. It codes for CASSFPGVAGELFF.

In its sample, this clonotype was seen a few times. This chain joins TRBV7-2 and TRBJ2-5; D assignment may be TRBD1 or TRBD2 (5 bases each). CDR1 and CDR2 from the germline V gene are SGHTA and FQGNSA. V was trimmed by 5 bases and J by 5 bases, leaving 15 bases between them. This CDR3 contains 14 residues. The CDR3 loop is CASSPRGERETQYF. DNA of the CDR3: TGTGCCAGCAGCCCACGAGGGGAGAGGGAGACCCAGTACTTC.

The chain uses TRBV6-5 and TRBJ2-7, with D perhaps matching TRBD1 or TRBD2 (5 bases each). The CDR3 sequence is 17 residues long. CDR1 and CDR2 (germline): MNHEY, SVGAGI. V shed 2 bases and J shed 0 bases, with 17 bases lying between them. CDR3 protein: CASSYGDGQVNSYEQYF. CDR3 DNA: TGTGCCAGCAGTTACGGGGACGGACAAGTTAACTCCTACGAGCAGTACTTC.

This clonotype occurred a few times. The junction shows a germline mismatch at one end, possibly a read error. The V call is TRBV14, the J call TRBJ2-7, with a tentative D call TRBD1 (5 bases). From germline, CDR1 is SGHDN and CDR2 FVKESK. The CDR3 is 15 amino acids. The CDR3 sequence: CASSQDRTGQSLLIF. As DNA, the CDR3 is TGTGCCAGCAGCCAAGATAGAACAGGCCAGTCCCTTCTGATCTTC.

The CDR3 bases are TGTGCCAGCAGCCCAAGGACAGCCTCGAATTCACCCCTCCACTTT. This encodes CASSPRTASNSPLHF. This rearrangement joins TRBV9 to TRBJ1-6; tentative D call: TRBD1 (6 bases). Trimming shortened V by 4 bases and J by 7 bases, and 15 bases separated the two germline ends. Germline CDR1 is SGDLS and CDR2 is YYNGEE. The CDR3 sequence is 15 residues long.

The chain employs TRBV28 and TRBJ2-2; D remains unclear. This CDR3 region has 12 residues. The germline V gene encodes CDR1 MDHEN and CDR2 SYDVKM. Trimming pared 1 base from V and 6 bases from J, leaving 3 bases between. The CDR3 bases are TGTGCCAGCAGTTTATTGCCCGGGGAGCTGTTTTTT. Translation: CASSLLPGELFF.

This clonotype was seen a few times. The genes are TRBV6-2 or TRBV6-3 and TRBJ1-2; TRBD1 might be the D (5 bases). This CDR3 is 12 amino acids long. Trimming took off 7 bases at V and 3 bases at J, with 9 bases between the two ends. Germline lookup yields CDR1 MNHEY and CDR2 SVGEGT. Here the CDR3 DNA reads TGTGCCAGCATGGGAGGGGACTATGGCTACACCTTC. This sequence encodes CASMGGDYGYTF.

The chain has TRBV5-1 and TRBJ2-1; 12 bases are a match to TRBD2. The CDR3 length is 15 residues. Germline V gene data show CDR1 as SGHRS and CDR2 as YFSETQ. V gave up 4 bases and J gave up 5 bases; unmatched junction bases: 4. Here the CDR3 reads CASSRRTSGDNEQFF. DNA for the CDR3: TGCGCCAGCAGCCGCCGGACTAGCGGGGACAATGAGCAGTTCTTC. The whole variable domain, remainder taken from reference TRBV5-1 and TRBJ2-1, is KAGVTQTPRYLIKTRGQQVTLSCSPISGHRSVSWYQQTPGQGLQFLFEYFSETQRNKGNFPGRFSGRQFSNSRSEMNVSTLELGDSALYLCASSRRTSGDNEQFFGPGTRLTVL.

There are a few counts of this clonotype. The J gene is TRBJ2-5, the V gene TRBV5-1, with D uncertain. V dropped 0 bases and J dropped 2 bases, with 17 bases sitting between them. CDR1 is SGHRS and CDR2 is YFSETQ in the germline V gene. This CDR3 contains 17 residues. CDR3 region: CASSLVIGRNTQETQYF. CDR3 bases: TGCGCCAGCAGCTTGGTCATAGGGCGGAACACACAAGAGACCCAGTACTTC.

The chain combines TRBV7-2 with TRBJ2-7; no firm D call. Per germline, CDR1 SGHTA and CDR2 FQGNSA. This CDR3 has 14 amino acids. V gave up 3 bases and J gave up 0 bases, with 9 bases separating them. CDR3 bases: TGTGCCAGCAGCTTTAGTCCCACCTCCTACGAGCAGTACTTC. Protein: CASSFSPTSYEQYF. The full variable domain, in which reference TRBV7-2 and TRBJ2-7 provide the parts outside the CDR3, is GAGVSQSPSNKVTEKGKDVELRCDPISGHTALYWYRQSLGQGLEFLIYFQGNSAPDKSGLPSDRFSAERTGGSVSTLTIQRTQQEDSAVYLCASSFSPTSYEQYFGPGTRLTVT.

This rearrangement joins TRBV11-1 to TRBJ2-5; D is ambiguous. In germline, CDR1 is SGHAT, CDR2 FQDESV (reference sequence). This CDR3 region has 15 residues. V was trimmed by 4 bases and J by 2 bases, leaving 14 bases between them. CDR3 residues: CASSSRADHQETQYF. Written as DNA, the CDR3 is TGTGCCAGCAGCTCCCGCGCAGACCATCAAGAGACCCAGTACTTC. The full variable domain, its missing parts supplied by reference TRBV11-1 and TRBJ2-5, is EAEVAQSPRYKITEKSQAVAFWCDPISGHATLYWYRQILGQGPELLVQFQDESVVDDSQLPKDRFSAERLKGVDSTLKIQPAELGDSAMYLCASSSRADHQETQYFGPGTRLLVL.

This clonotype was picked up a small number of times. The V call is TRBV12-3 or TRBV12-4, the J call TRBJ1-1, with D possibly TRBD1 on 6 matching bases. CDR3 length: 16 residues. V was clipped by 4 bases and J by 0 bases, with 15 bases between them. The CDR3 loop reads CASSSPLTGMNTEAFF. DNA of the CDR3: TGTGCCAGCAGTTCACCCCTGACAGGCATGAACACTGAAGCTTTCTTT.

The rearrangement joins TRBV7-2 to TRBJ2-4; 12 bases line up with TRBD2. Germline V lookup: CDR1 SGHTA, CDR2 FQGNSA. The CDR3 runs 16 residues. Losses at the gene ends were 5 bases for V and 5 bases for J; bases not matched to a gene: 7. DNA for the CDR3: TGTGCCAGCAGCCCCCGGGGACTAGCGGGCCAAAACATTCAGTACTTC. This sequence encodes CASSPRGLAGQNIQYF.

This clonotype has just one count. This chain links TRBV4-1 with TRBJ2-1; TRBD1 is a possible D gene (6 bases). V was shortened by 1 base and J by 3 bases, with 10 bases between the two germline ends. The length of the CDR3 is 15 residues. Per germline, CDR1 MGHRA and CDR2 YSYEKL. The CDR3 spells CASSQGLQGYNEQFF. CDR3 DNA: TGCGCCAGCAGCCAAGGATTACAGGGCTACAATGAGCAGTTCTTC.

This clonotype came up many times. Here the CDR3 reads CSARDRQDRAQINYGYTF. CDR3 coding DNA: TGCAGTGCTAGAGATCGTCAGGACAGGGCCCAAATTAACTATGGCTACACCTTC. The gene calls are TRBV20-1 and TRBJ1-2, with 8 bases that match TRBD1. The CDR3 length is 18 residues. V shed 0 bases, J shed 1 base, and the junction held 13 bases outside the gene matches. Germline V gene data show CDR1 as DFQATT and CDR2 as SNEGSKA (reference sequence).

This clonotype occurred a few times. The chain combines TRBV4-3 with TRBJ2-3; 7 positions match TRBD1. The V gene's germline CDR1 is LGHNA and CDR2 YSLEER. V gave up 4 bases and J gave up 3 bases; unmatched junction bases: 7. There are 15 residues in the CDR3. The CDR3 nucleotides are TGCGCCAGCAGCCGAAGGGGACAGAAAACAGATACGCAGTATTTT. Protein: CASSRRGQKTDTQYF.